The present TCR beta chain was sequenced within a study of T-cell memory formation after mild COVID-19 (dated by TCRdb to the early 2020s). About the study as a whole: Most TCR sequence clusters were specific to one of the two donors. Longitudinal TCRalpha and TCRbeta repertoire sequencing tracked T-cell clones expanding and contracting after mild COVID-19 in two donors. The cohort was made up of two young adult volunteers, one female and one male, who were previously healthy. Overall study outcomes, separate from this receptor: SARS-CoV-2 specificity was not confirmed for the second-wave clones peaking on day 37. From day 15 to 85, contracting clones showed balanced CD4/CD8 phenotypes, whereas a second wave of clones that expanded from day 15 to 37 leaned towards CD4+. Contracting CD4+ clones were found mainly in CM and EM memory subsets, while CD8+ clones were enriched in EMRA. Only two mild cases were covered in the study, and larger cohorts including severe cases with pre-infection samples were considered necessary. Some responding clones were detected in pre-infection memory, suggesting pre-existing cross-reactive memory T cells joined the SARS-CoV-2 response.

TCRdb records Illumina NovaSeq 6000 as the sequencer. TCRalpha and TCRbeta cDNA libraries were constructed by 5'RACE with constant-segment primers, with sample barcodes and unique molecular identifiers being introduced. Trizol reagent was used to extract RNA from every sample. Library amplification was performed in two PCR steps, and a second sample barcode and Illumina TruSeq adapters were introduced in the second step. Sequencing of the libraries was done on an Illumina NovaSeq, producing 2 x 150 bp paired-end reads. From the authors' description of their analysis: The reads were demultiplexed and collapsed into UMI-guided consensus sequences using migec v1.2.7. Using mixcr v2.1.11, UMI consensuses were aligned to TRA and TRB V and J templates and then assembled into clonotypes. Expanded or contracted clonotypes were those called significant by both edgeR and NoisET, with noise models trained on biological replicates. edgeR calls used a false discovery rate-adjusted p below 0.01 and a log2 fold-change threshold of 1. As an exploratory analysis of dynamics, max-normalized trajectories of the 1000 most abundant clonotypes were examined with PCA combined with hierarchical clustering. Separately sequenced CD4+ and CD8+ repertoires were used to assign the CD4 or CD8 phenotype of responding clones. TCRdb trimmed public reads at Q25 via fastp, called clones via MiXCR and kept in-frame beta chains. CDR3 protein duplicates are merged, each entry listing the most common genes and DNA. The V and J calls and clone size come from TCRdb's table, not from the authors' own analysis. The sample data list 50,000 to 75,000 distinct CDR3 sequences, and less than 9.5% of these were observed just once. The ten largest clones add up to about 1.1% of the sample.

From cysteine to phenylalanine, the CDR3 is 15 amino acids long. Only the CDR3 part of the read is kept: 45 bases, read in frame from the first base. The junction shows trimming of 1 base on V and 4 bases on J, plus 12 bases between the germline ends. From the germline V gene, CDR1 is SGHVS and CDR2 is FNYEAQ. PBMCs were isolated by Ficoll-Paque density gradient centrifugation. Of note for this clonotype: It has no known antigen specificity. Per-base qualities were not stored, and no clone one base away is much larger.

Material: PBMCs or a T cell subset sorted from them (not recorded which). The sequence came from a man between 18 and 35 years old who had mild COVID-19 (a few samples of this study predate the infection). The sample titles of this study are shuffled in the database, so cell type and time point are left out; the donor was told from shared clones. The chain joins TRBV7-6 to TRBJ2-3; D gene: possibly TRBD2, on 7 matching bases. The nucleotide sequence is TGTGCCAGCAGCTTAGTGGGGGGGGGCCCAGATACGCAGTATTTT. Its protein reads: CASSLVGGGPDTQYF. The full variable domain, completed from the reference TRBV7-6 and TRBJ2-3 proteins outside the CDR3, reads GAGVSQSPRYKVTKRGQDVALRCDPISGHVSLYWYRQALGQGPEFLTYFNYEAQQDKSGLPNDRFSAERPEGSISTLTIQRTEQRDSAMYRCASSLVGGGPDTQYFGPGTRLTVL.